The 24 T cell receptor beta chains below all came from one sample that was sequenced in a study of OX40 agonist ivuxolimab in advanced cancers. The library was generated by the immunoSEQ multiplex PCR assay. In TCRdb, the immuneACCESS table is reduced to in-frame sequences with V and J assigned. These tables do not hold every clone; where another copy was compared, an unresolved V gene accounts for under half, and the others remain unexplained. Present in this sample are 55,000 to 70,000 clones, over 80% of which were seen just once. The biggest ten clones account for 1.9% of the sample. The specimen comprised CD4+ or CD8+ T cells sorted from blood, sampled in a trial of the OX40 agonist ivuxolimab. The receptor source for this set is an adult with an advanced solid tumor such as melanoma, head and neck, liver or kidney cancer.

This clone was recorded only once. CDR3 residues: CATSQNYRGRGDTIYF. CDR3 bases: TGTGCCACCTCGCAAAACTACAGGGGCAGGGGGGACACCATATATTTT. J is TRBJ1-3 and V is TRBV28, with 7 bases aligning to TRBD1. The V and J ends lost 10 bases and 8 bases, in that order; junction bases with no gene match: 20. The V gene's germline CDR1 is MDHEN and CDR2 SYDVKM. The CDR3 extends over 16 amino acids.

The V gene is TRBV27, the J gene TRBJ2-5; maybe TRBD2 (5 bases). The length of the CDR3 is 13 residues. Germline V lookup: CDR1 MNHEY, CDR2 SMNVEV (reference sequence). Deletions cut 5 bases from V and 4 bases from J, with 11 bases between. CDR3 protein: CASSRAGRETQYF. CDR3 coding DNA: TGTGCCAGCAGTCGGGCGGGTAGAGAGACCCAGTACTTC.

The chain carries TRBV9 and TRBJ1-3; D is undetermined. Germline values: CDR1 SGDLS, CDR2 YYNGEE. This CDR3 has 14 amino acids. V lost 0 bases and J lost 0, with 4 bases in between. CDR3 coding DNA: TGTGCCAGCAGCGTAGGAATCTCTGGAAACACCATATATTTT. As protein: CASSVGISGNTIYF.

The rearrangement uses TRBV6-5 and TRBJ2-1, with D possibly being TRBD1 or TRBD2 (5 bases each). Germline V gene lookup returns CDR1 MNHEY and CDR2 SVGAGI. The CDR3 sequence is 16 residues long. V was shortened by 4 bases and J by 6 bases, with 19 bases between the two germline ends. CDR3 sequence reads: CASSSHEGLGSNEQFF. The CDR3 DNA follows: TGTGCCAGCAGTTCCCACGAGGGGTTGGGAAGCAATGAGCAGTTCTTC.

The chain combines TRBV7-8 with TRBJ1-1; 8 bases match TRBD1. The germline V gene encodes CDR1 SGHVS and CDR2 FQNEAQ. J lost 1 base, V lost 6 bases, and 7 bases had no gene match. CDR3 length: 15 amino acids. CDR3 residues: CASRNTTGANTEAFF. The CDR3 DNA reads TGTGCCAGCAGAAACACGACAGGGGCGAACACTGAAGCTTTCTTT.

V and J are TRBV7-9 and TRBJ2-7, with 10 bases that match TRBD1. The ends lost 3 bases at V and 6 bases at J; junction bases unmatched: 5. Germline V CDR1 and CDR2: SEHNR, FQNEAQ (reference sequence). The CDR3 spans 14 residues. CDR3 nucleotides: TGTGCCAGCAGCTTGGGGACAGGGGAGCGCGAGCAGTACTTC. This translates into CASSLGTGEREQYF.

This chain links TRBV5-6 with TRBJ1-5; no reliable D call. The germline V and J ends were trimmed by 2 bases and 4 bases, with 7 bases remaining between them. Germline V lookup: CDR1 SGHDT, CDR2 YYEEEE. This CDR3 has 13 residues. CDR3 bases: TGTGCCAGCAGCTTAGGACGGAATCAGCCCCAGCATTTT. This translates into CASSLGRNQPQHF.

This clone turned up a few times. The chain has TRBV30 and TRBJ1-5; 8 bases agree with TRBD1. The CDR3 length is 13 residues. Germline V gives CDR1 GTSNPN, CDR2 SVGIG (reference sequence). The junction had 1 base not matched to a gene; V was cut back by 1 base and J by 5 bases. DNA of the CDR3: TGTGCCTGGAGTGCGGACAGGGATCAGCCCCAGCATTTT. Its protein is CAWSADRDQPQHF. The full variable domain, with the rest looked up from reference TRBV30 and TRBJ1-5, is SQTIHQWPATLVQPVGSPLSLECTVEGTSNPNLYWYRQAAGRGLQLLFYSVGIGQISSEVPQNLSASRPQDRQFILSSKKLLLSDSGFYLCAWSADRDQPQHFGDGTRLSIL.

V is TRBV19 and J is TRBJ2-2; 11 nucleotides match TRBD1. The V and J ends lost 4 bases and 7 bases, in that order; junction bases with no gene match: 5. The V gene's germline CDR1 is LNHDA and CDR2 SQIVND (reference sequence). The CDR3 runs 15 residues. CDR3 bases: TGTGCCAGTAGTAAAGGACAGGGGGCTCACGGGGAGCTGTTTTTT. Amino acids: CASSKGQGAHGELFF.

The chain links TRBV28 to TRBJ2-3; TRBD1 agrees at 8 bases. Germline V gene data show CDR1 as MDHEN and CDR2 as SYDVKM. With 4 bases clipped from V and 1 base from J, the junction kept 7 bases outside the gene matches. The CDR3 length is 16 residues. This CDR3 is CASSSQTGERTDTQYF. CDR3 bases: TGTGCCAGCAGTTCTCAGACAGGGGAACGCACAGATACGCAGTATTTT.

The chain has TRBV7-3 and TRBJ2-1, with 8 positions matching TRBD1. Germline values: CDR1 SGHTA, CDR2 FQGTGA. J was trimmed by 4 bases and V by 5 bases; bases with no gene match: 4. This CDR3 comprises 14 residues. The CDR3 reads CASSQGQGYNEQFF. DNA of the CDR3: TGTGCCAGCAGCCAAGGACAGGGATACAATGAGCAGTTCTTC.

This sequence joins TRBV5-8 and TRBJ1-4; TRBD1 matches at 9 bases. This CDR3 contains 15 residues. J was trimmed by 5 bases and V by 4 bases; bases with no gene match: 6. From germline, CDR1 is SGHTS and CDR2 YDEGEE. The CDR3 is CASSPEQGANEKLFF. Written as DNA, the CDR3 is TGTGCCAGCAGCCCTGAACAGGGGGCAAATGAAAAACTGTTTTTT.

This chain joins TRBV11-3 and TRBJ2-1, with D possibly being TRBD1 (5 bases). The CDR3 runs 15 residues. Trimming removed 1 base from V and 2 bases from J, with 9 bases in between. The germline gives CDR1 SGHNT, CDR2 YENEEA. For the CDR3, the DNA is TGTGCCAGCAGCTTAGCTTCAGGGCCCTACAATGAGCAGTTCTTC. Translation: CASSLASGPYNEQFF.

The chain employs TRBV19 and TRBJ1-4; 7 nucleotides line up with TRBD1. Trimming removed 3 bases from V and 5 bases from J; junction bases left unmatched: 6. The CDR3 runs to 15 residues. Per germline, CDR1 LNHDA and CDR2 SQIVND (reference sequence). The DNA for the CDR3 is TGTGCCAGTAGTATGTCAGGGGGGATGAATGAAAAACTGTTTTTT. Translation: CASSMSGGMNEKLFF. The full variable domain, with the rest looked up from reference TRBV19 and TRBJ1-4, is DGGITQSPKYLFRKEGQNVTLSCEQNLNHDAMYWYRQDPGQGLRLIYYSQIVNDFQKGDIAEGYSVSREKKESFPLTVTSAQKNPTAFYLCASSMSGGMNEKLFFGSGTQLSVL.

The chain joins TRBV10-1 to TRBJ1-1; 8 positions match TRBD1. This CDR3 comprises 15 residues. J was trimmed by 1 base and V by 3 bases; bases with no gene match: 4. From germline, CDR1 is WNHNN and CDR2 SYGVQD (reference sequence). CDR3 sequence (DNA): TGCGCCAGCAGTGACACCGGGACAGGGAACACTGAAGCTTTCTTT. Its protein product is CASSDTGTGNTEAFF.

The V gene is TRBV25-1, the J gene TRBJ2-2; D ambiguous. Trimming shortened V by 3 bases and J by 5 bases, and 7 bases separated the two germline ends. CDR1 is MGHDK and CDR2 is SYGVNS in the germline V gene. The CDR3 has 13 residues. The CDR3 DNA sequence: TGTGCCAGCAGTGATGTACAGACCGGGGAGCTGTTTTTT. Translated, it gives CASSDVQTGELFF. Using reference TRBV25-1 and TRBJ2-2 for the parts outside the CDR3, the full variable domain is EADIYQTPRYLVIGTGKKITLECSQTMGHDKMYWYQQDPGMELHLIHYSYGVNSTEKGDLSSESTVSRIRTEHFPLTLESARPSHTSQYLCASSDVQTGELFFGEGSRLTVL.

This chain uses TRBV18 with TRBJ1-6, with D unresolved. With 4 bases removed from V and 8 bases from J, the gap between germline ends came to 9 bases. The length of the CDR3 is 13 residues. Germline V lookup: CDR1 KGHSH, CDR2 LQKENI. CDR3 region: CASSRNADSPLHF. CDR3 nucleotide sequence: TGTGCCAGCTCACGGAATGCGGATTCACCCCTCCACTTT. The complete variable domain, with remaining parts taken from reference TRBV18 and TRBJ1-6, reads NAGVMQNPRHLVRRRGQEARLRCSPMKGHSHVYWYRQLPEEGLKFMVYLQKENIIDESGMPKERFSAEFPKEGPSILRIQQVVRGDSAAYFCASSRNADSPLHFGNGTRLTVT.

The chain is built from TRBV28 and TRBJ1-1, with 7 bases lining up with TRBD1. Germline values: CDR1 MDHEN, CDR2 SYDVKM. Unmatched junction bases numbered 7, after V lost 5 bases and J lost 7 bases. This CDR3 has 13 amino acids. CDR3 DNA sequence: TGTGCCAGCAGTCTCCCCGACAGGGATGAAGCTTTCTTT. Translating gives CASSLPDRDEAFF.

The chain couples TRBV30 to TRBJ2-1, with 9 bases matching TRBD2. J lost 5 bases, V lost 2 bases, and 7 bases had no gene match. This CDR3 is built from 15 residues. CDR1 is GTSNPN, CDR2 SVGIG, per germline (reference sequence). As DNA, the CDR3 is TGTGCCTGGAGTTTACGACTAGCGGCGAACAATGAGCAGTTCTTC. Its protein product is CAWSLRLAANNEQFF.

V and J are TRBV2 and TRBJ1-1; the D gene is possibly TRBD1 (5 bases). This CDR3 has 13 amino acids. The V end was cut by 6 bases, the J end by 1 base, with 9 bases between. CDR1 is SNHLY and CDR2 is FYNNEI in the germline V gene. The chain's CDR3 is CASRWGKNTEAFF. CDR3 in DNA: TGTGCCAGCAGGTGGGGGAAGAACACTGAAGCTTTCTTT. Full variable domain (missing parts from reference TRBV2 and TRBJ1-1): EPEVTQTPSHQVTQMGQEVILRCVPISNHLYFYWYRQILGQKVEFLVSFYNNEISEKSEIFDDQFSVERPDGSNFTLKIRSTKLEDSAMYFCASRWGKNTEAFFGQGTRLTVV.

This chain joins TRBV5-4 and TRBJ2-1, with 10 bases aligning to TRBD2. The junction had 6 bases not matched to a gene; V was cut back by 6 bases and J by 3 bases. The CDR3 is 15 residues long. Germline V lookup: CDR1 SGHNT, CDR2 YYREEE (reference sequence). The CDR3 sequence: CASNPGLAIYNEQFF. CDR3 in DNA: TGTGCCAGCAACCCGGGACTAGCGATCTACAATGAGCAGTTCTTC.

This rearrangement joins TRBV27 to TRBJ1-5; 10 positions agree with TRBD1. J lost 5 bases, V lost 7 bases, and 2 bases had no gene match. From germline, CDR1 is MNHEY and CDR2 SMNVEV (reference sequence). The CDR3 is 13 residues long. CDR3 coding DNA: TGTGCCAGCAAAGGACAGGGGGATCAGCCCCAGCATTTT. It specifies CASKGQGDQPQHF.

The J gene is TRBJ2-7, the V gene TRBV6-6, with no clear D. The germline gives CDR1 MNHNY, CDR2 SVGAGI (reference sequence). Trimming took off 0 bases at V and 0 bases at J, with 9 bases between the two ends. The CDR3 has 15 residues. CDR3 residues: CASSYSNPLSYEQYF. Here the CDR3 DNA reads TGTGCCAGCAGTTACTCCAACCCGCTCTCCTACGAGCAGTACTTC.

CDR3 amino acids: CASSINGATGELFF. CDR3 bases: TGTGCCAGTAGTATAAACGGAGCAACCGGGGAGCTGTTTTTT. The chain couples TRBV19 to TRBJ2-2; no clear D. The CDR3 is 14 amino acids. V lost 2 bases, J lost 5 bases, and 9 bases lay in between. From germline, CDR1 is LNHDA and CDR2 SQIVND (reference sequence). The full variable domain, in which reference TRBV19 and TRBJ2-2 provide the parts outside the CDR3, is DGGITQSPKYLFRKEGQNVTLSCEQNLNHDAMYWYRQDPGQGLRLIYYSQIVNDFQKGDIAEGYSVSREKKESFPLTVTSAQKNPTAFYLCASSINGATGELFFGEGSRLTVL.